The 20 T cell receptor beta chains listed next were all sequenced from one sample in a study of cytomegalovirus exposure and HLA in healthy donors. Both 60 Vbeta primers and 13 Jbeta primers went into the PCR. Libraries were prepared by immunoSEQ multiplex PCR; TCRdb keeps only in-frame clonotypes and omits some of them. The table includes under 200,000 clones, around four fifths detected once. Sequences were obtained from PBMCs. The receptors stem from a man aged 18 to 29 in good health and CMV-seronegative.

The CDR3 spells CASSEGTGGADTQYF. The CDR3 coding sequence is TGTGCCAGCAGTGAAGGAACAGGGGGGGCAGATACGCAGTATTTT. The V gene is TRBV6-1, the J gene TRBJ2-3; D is perhaps TRBD1 (8 bases). This CDR3 is 15 amino acids long. The V and J ends lost 1 base and 4 bases respectively, with 12 bases between them. Germline CDR1 and CDR2: MNHNS and SASEGT.

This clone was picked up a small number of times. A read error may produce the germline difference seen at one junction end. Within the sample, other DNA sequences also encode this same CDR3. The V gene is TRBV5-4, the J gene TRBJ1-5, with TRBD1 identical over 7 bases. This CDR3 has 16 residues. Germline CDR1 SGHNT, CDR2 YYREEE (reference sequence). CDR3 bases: TGCGCCAGCAGCCAAGATTACAGGGGTAGCAATCAGCCCCAGCATTTT. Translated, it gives CASSQDYRGSNQPQHF.

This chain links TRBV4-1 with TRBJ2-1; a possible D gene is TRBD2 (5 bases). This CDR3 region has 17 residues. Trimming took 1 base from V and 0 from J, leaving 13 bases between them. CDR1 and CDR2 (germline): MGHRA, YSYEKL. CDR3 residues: CASSQAPRVSSYNEQFF. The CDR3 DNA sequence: TGCGCCAGCAGCCAAGCCCCGCGGGTGAGCTCCTACAATGAGCAGTTCTTC.

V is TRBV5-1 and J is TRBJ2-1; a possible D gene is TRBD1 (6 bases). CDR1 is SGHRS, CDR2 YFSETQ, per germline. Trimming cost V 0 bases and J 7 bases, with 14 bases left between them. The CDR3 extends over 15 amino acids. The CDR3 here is CASSLDWGLRNEQFF. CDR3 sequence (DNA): TGCGCCAGCAGCTTGGATTGGGGGCTGCGGAATGAGCAGTTCTTC. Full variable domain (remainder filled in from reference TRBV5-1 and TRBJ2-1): KAGVTQTPRYLIKTRGQQVTLSCSPISGHRSVSWYQQTPGQGLQFLFEYFSETQRNKGNFPGRFSGRQFSNSRSEMNVSTLELGDSALYLCASSLDWGLRNEQFFGPGTRLTVL.

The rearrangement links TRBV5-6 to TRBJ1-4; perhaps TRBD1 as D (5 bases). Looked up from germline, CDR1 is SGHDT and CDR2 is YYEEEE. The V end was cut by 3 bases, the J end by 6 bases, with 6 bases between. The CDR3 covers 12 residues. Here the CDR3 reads CASSWGDEKLFF. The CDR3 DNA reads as TGTGCCAGCAGCTGGGGGGATGAAAAACTGTTTTTT.

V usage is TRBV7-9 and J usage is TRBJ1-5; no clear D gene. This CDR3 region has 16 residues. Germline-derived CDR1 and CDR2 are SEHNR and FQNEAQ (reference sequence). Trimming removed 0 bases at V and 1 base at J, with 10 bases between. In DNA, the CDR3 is TGTGCCAGCAGCTTAGCAGGGAGGGCCAGCAATCAGCCCCAGCATTTT. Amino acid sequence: CASSLAGRASNQPQHF.

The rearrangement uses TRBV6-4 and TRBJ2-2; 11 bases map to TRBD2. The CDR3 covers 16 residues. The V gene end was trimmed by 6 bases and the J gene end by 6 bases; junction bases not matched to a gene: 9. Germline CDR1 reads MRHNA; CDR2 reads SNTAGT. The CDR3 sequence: CASSTGTSGLAGELFF. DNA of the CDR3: TGTGCCAGCAGCACTGGGACTAGCGGTTTGGCCGGGGAGCTGTTTTTT.

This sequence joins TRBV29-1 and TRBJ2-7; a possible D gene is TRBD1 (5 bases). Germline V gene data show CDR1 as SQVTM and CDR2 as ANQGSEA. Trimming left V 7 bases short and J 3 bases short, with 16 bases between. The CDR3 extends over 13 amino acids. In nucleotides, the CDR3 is TGCAGCGCCTACCTCGACAGCAGCTACGAGCAGTACTTC. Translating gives CSAYLDSSYEQYF.

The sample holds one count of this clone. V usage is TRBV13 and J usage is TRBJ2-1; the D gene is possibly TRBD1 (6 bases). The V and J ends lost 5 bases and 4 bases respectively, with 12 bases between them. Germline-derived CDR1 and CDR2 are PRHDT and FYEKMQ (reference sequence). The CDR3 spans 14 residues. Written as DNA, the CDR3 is TGTGCCAGCAGCCCACGACAGGTTTACAATGAGCAGTTCTTC. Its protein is CASSPRQVYNEQFF.

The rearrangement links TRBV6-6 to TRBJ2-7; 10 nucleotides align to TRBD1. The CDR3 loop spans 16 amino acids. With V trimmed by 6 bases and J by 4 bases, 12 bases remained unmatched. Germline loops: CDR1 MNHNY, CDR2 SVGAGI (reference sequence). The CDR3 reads CASSDHEDRGKYEQYF. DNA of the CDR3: TGTGCCAGCAGCGACCACGAGGACAGGGGGAAATACGAGCAGTACTTC.

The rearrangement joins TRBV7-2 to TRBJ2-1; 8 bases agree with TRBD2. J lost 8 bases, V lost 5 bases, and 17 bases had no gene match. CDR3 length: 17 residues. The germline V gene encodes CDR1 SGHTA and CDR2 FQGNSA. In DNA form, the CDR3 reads TGTGCCAGCAGCCGGTCGGGGGGGGGTATGAGCGGGGATGAGCAGTTCTTC. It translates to CASSRSGGGMSGDEQFF.

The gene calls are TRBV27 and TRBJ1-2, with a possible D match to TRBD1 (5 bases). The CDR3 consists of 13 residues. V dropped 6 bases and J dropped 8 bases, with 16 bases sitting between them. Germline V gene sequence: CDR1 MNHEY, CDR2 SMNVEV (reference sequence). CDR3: CASRRGPLSGYTF. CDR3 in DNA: TGTGCCAGCAGAAGGGGCCCGCTTTCAGGCTACACCTTC.

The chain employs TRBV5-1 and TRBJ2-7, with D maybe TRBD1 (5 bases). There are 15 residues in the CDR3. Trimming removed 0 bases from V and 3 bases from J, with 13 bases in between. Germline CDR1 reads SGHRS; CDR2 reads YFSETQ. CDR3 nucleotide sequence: TGCGCCAGCAGCTTGGAACGCAGGGCCGACTACGAGCAGTACTTC. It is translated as CASSLERRADYEQYF.

The CDR3 coding sequence is TGTGCCAGAATCCTACCCACCTCCGTCGGACAGCCCCCGTCCTTC. Translating it yields CARILPTSVGQPPSF. V gene TRBV7-5 combines with J gene TRBJ2-7; TRBD1 is the table's D call, not checked against the DNA. TRBV7-5 is recorded as a pseudogene. The CDR3 sequence is 15 residues long.

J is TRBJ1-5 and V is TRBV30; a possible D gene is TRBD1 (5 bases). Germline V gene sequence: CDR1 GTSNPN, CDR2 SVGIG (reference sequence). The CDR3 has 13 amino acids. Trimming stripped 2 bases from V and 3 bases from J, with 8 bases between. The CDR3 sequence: CAWSSRDNQPQHF. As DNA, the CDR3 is TGTGCCTGGAGTTCCAGGGACAATCAGCCCCAGCATTTT.

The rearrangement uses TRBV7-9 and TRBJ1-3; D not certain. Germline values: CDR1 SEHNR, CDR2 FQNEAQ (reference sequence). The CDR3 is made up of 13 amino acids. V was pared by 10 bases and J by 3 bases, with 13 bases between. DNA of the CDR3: TGTGCCACCCCGCCGAGCGGTGGAAACACCATATATTTT. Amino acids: CATPPSGGNTIYF.

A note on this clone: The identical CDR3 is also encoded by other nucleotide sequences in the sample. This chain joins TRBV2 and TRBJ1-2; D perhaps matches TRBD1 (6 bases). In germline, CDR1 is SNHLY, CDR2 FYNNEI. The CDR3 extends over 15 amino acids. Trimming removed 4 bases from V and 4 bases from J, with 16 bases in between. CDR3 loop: CASSGLTGPAYGYTF. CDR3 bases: TGTGCCAGCAGTGGGTTGACAGGCCCCGCCTATGGCTACACCTTC.

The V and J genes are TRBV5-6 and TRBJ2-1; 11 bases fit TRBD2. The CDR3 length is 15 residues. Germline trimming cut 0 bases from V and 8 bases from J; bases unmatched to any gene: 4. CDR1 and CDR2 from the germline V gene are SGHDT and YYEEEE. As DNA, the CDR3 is TGTGCCAGCAGCTTGGTTACTAGCGGGAGCCATGAGCAGTTCTTC. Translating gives CASSLVTSGSHEQFF.

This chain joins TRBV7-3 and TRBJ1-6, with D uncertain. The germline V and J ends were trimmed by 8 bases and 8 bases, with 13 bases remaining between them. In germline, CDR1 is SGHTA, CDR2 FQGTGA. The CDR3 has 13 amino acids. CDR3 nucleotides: TGTGCCAGCGCAACCACAGCTGATTCACCCCTCCACTTT. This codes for CASATTADSPLHF.

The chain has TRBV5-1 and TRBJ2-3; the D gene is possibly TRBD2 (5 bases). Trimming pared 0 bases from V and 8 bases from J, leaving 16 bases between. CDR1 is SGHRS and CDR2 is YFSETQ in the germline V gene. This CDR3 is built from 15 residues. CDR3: CASSLEGREGGTQYF. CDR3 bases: TGCGCCAGCAGCTTGGAAGGCCGTGAAGGAGGTACGCAGTATTTT. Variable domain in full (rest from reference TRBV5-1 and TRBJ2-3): KAGVTQTPRYLIKTRGQQVTLSCSPISGHRSVSWYQQTPGQGLQFLFEYFSETQRNKGNFPGRFSGRQFSNSRSEMNVSTLELGDSALYLCASSLEGREGGTQYFGPGTRLTVL.